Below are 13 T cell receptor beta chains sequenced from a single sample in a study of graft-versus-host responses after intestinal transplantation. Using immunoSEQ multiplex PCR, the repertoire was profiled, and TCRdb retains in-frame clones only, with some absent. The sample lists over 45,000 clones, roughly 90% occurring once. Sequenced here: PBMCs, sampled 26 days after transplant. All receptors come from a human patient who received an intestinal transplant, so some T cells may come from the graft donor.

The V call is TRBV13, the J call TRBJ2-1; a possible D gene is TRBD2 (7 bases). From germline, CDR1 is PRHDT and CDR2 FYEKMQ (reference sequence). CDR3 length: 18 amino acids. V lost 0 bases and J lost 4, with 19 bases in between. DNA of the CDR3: TGTGCCAGCAGCTTAGGCCCGGGGGGCCCCTCAGGGTACAATGAGCAGTTCTTC. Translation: CASSLGPGGPSGYNEQFF.

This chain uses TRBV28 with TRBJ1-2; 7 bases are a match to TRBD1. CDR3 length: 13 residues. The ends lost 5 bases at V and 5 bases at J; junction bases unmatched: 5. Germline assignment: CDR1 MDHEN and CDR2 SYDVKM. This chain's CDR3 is CASSPWDSYGYTF. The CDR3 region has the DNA TGTGCCAGCAGTCCGTGGGACAGTTATGGCTACACCTTC.

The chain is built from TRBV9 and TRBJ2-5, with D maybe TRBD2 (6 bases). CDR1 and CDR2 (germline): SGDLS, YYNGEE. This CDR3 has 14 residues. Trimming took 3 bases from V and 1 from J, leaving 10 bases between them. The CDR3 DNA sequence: TGTGCCAGCAGCGCCTTAGCGGCCCAAGAGACCCAGTACTTC. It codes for CASSALAAQETQYF. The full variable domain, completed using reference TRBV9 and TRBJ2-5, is DSGVTQTPKHLITATGQRVTLRCSPRSGDLSVYWYQQSLDQGLQFLIQYYNGEERAKGNILERFSAQQFPDLHSELNLSSLELGDSALYFCASSALAAQETQYFGPGTRLLVL.

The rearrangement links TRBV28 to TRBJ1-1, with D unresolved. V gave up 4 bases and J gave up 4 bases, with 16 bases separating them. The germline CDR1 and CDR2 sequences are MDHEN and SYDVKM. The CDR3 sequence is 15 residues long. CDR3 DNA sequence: TGTGCCAGCAGTTCCACCGCCGTAGTTAGCACTGAAGCTTTCTTT. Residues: CASSSTAVVSTEAFF.

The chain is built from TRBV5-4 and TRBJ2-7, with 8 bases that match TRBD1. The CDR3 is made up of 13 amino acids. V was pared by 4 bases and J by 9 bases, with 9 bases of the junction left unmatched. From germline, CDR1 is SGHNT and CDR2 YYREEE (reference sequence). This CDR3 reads CASSATSGGRQYV. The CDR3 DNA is TGTGCCAGCAGCGCCACATCAGGGGGCCGGCAGTACGTC.

CDR3 amino acids: CASRVPRQGFYEQYF. In nucleotides, the CDR3 is TGTGCCAGCAGAGTACCGAGACAGGGATTCTACGAGCAGTACTTC. V gene TRBV6-1 combines with J gene TRBJ2-7; TRBD1 aligns across 7 bases. The trim removed 6 bases at V and 3 bases at J, leaving 11 bases unmatched. CDR3 size: 15 residues. Germline CDR1 reads MNHNS; CDR2 reads SASEGT.

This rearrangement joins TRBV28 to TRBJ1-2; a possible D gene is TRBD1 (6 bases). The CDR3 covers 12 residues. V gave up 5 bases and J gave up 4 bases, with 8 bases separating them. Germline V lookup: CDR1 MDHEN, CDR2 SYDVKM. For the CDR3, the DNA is TGTGCCAGCAGTACAGGGACCTATGGCTACACCTTC. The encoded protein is CASSTGTYGYTF.

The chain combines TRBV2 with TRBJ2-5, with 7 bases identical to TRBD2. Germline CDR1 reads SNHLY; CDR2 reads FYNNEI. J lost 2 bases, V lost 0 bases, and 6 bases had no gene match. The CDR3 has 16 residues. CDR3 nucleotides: TGTGCCAGCAGTGAAGCGGGGAGGGAGGGACAAGAGACCCAGTACTTC. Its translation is CASSEAGREGQETQYF.

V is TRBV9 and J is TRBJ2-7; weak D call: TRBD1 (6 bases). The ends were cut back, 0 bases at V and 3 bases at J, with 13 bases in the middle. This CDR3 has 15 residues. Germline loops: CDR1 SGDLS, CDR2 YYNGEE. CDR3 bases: TGTGCCAGCAGCGTAGACAGGGCCCCTGTCTACGAGCAGTACTTC. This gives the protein CASSVDRAPVYEQYF.

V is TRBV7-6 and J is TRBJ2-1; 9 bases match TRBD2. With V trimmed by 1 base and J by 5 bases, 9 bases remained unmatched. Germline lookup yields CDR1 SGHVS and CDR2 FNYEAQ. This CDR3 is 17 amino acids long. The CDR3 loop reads CASSLVAASGTHNEQFF. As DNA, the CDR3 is TGTGCCAGCAGCTTAGTTGCGGCTAGCGGGACCCACAATGAGCAGTTCTTC.

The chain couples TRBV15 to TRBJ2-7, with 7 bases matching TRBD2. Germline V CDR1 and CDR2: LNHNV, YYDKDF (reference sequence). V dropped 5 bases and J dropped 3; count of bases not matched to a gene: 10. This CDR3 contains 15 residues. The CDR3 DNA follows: TGTGCCACCAGCCCCCCTTTGGGCGGGGGCTACGAGCAGTACTTC. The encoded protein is CATSPPLGGGYEQYF.

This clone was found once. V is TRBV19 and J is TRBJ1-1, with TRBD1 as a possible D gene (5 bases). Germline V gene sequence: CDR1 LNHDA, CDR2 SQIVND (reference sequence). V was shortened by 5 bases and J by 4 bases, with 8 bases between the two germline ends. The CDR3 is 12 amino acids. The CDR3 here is CASSGGVTEAFF. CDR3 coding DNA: TGTGCCAGTAGTGGGGGGGTCACTGAAGCTTTCTTT.

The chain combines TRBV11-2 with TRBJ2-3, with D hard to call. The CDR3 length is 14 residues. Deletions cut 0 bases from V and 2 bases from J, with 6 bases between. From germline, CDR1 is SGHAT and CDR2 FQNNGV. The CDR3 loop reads CASSLEFITDTQYF. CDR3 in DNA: TGTGCCAGCAGCTTAGAGTTTATCACAGATACGCAGTATTTT.